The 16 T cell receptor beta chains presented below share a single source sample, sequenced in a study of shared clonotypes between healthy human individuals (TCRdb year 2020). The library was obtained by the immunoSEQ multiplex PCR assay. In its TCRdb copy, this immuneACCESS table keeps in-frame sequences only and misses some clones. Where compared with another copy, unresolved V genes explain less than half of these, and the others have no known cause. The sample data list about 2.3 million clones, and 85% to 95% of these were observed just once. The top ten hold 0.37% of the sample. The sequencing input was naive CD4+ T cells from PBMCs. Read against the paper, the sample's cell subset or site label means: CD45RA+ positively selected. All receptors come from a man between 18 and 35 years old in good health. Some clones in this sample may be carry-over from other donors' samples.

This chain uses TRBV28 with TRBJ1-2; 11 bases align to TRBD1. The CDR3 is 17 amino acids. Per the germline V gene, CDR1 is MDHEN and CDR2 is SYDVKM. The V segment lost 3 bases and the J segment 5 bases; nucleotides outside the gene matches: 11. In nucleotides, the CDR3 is TGTGCCAGCAGTTTCTCGACCTGGGACAGGGGGACTTATGGCTACACCTTC. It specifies CASSFSTWDRGTYGYTF.

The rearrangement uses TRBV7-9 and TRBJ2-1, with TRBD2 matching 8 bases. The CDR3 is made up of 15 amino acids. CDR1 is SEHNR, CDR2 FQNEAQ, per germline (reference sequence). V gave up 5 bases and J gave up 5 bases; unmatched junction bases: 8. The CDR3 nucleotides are TGTGCCAGCAGCCAAATGGGACTAGTAGACAATGAGCAGTTCTTC. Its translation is CASSQMGLVDNEQFF.

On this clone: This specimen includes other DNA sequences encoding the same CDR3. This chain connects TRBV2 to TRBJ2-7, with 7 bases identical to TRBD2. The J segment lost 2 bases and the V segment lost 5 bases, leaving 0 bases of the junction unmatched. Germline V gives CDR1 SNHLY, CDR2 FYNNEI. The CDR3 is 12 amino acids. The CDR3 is CASSSGTYEQYF. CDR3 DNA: TGTGCCAGCAGTAGCGGGACCTACGAGCAGTACTTC.

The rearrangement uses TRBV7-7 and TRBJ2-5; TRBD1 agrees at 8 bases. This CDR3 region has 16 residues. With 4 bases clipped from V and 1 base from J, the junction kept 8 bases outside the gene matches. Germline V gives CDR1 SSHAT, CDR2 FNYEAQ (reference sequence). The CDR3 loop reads CASSSLGTGVQETQYF. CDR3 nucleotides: TGTGCCAGCAGCTCTCTAGGGACAGGTGTCCAAGAGACCCAGTACTTC.

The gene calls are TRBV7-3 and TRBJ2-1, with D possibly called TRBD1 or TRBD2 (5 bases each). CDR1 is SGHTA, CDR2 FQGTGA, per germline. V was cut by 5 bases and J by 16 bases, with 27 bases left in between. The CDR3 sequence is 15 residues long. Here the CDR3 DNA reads TGTGCCAGCAGCCCCGGCCCGGGACGCCCGTTCGGAAGCTTCTTC. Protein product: CASSPGPGRPFGSFF.

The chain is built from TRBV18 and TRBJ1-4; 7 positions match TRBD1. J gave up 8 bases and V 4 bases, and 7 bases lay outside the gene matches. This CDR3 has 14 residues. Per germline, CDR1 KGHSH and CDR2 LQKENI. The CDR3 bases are TGTGCCAGCTCACTAGACAGGGAGGCGGAAAAACTGTTTTTT. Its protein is CASSLDREAEKLFF.

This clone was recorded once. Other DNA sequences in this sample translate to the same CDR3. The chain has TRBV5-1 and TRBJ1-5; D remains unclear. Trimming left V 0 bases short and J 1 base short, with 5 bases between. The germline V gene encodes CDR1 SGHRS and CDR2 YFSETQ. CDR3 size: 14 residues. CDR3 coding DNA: TGCGCCAGCAGCTTGGACCCCAGCAATCAGCCCCAGCATTTT. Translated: CASSLDPSNQPQHF.

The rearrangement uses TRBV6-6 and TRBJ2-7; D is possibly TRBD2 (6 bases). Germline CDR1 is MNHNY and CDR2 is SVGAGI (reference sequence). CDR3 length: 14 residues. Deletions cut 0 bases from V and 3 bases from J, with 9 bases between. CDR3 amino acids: CASSYSEGFYEQYF. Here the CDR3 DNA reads TGTGCCAGCAGTTACTCGGAGGGATTCTACGAGCAGTACTTC.

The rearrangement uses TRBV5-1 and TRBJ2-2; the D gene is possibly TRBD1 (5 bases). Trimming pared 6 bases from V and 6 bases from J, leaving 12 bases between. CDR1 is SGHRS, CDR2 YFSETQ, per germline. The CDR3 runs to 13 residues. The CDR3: CASNDQGPGELFF. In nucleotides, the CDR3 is TGCGCCAGCAACGATCAGGGTCCCGGGGAGCTGTTTTTT.

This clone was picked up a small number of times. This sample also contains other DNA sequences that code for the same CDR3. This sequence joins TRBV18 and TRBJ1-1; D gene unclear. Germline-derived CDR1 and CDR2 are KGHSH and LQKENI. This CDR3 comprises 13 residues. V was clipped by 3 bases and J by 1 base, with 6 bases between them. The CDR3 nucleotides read TGTGCCAGCTCACCCGATGGGAACACTGAAGCTTTCTTT. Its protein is CASSPDGNTEAFF. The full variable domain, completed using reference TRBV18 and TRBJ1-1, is NAGVMQNPRHLVRRRGQEARLRCSPMKGHSHVYWYRQLPEEGLKFMVYLQKENIIDESGMPKERFSAEFPKEGPSILRIQQVVRGDSAAYFCASSPDGNTEAFFGQGTRLTVV.

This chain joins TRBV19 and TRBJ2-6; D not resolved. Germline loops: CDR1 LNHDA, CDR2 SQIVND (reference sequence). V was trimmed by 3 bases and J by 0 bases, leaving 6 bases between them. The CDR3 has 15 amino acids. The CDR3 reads CASSISSSGANVLTF. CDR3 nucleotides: TGTGCCAGTAGTATTTCCAGCTCTGGGGCCAACGTCCTGACTTTC.

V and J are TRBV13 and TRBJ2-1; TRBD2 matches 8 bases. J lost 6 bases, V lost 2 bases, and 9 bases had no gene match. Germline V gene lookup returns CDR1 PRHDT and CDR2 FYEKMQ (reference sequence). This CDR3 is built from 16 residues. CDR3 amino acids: CASSLKSLAGFNEQFF. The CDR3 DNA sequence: TGTGCCAGCAGCTTAAAGAGTCTAGCGGGCTTCAATGAGCAGTTCTTC.

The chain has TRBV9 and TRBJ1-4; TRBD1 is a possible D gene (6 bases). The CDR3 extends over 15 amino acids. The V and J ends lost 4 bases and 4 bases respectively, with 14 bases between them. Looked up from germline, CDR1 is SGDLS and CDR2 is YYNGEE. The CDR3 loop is CASSPVGGGNEKLFF. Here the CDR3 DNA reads TGTGCCAGCAGCCCGGTGGGGGGCGGTAATGAAAAACTGTTTTTT.

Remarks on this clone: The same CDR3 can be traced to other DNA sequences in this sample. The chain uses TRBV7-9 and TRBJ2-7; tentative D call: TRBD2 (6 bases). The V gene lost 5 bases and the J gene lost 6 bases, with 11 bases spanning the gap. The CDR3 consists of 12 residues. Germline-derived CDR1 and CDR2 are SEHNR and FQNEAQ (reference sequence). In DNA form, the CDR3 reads TGTGCCAGCAGCCTGCAGGGAGGCGAGCAGTACTTC. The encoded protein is CASSLQGGEQYF.

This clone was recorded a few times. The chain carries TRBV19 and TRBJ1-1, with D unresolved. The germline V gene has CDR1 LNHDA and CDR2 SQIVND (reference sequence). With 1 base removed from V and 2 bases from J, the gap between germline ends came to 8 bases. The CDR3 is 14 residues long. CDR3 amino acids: CASSIVYSNTEAFF. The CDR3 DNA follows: TGTGCCAGTAGTATAGTATACAGCAACACTGAAGCTTTCTTT.

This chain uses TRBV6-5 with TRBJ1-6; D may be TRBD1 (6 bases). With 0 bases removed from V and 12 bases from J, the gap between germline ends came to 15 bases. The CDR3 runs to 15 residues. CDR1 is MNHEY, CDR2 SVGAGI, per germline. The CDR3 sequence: CASSYSRGARVPLHF. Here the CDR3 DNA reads TGTGCCAGCAGTTACTCGAGGGGGGCAAGGGTACCCCTCCACTTT.